One sample yielded the 10 T cell receptor beta chains listed below, sequenced in a study of T cell responses to AZD1222 COVID-19 vaccine. The repertoire was sequenced with immunoSEQ multiplex PCR; TCRdb's copy has only in-frame clones and lacks some. The table shows more than 85,000 clones, with more than 70% occurring only once. The specimen was peripheral blood, collected 28 days after the second AZD1222 dose. Every receptor here comes from an adult who received the AZD1222 COVID-19 vaccine.

J is TRBJ2-1 and V is TRBV13, with no clear D. With 5 bases removed from V and 8 bases from J, the gap between germline ends came to 13 bases. Germline V CDR1 and CDR2: PRHDT, FYEKMQ (reference sequence). The length of the CDR3 is 13 residues. The CDR3 nucleotides read TGTGCCAGCAGCCCCCCTAGTTTCCATGAGCAGTTCTTC. This sequence encodes CASSPPSFHEQFF.

V usage is TRBV9 and J usage is TRBJ2-3, with TRBD1 matching 7 bases. V lost 5 bases and J lost 0; bases outside the gene matches: 6. In germline, CDR1 is SGDLS, CDR2 YYNGEE. This CDR3 comprises 15 residues. The CDR3 nucleotides read TGTGCCAGCAGTCGAACGGGACAGAGCACAGATACGCAGTATTTT. Translation gives CASSRTGQSTDTQYF. The whole variable domain, filled in from reference TRBV9 and TRBJ2-3, reads DSGVTQTPKHLITATGQRVTLRCSPRSGDLSVYWYQQSLDQGLQFLIQYYNGEERAKGNILERFSAQQFPDLHSELNLSSLELGDSALYFCASSRTGQSTDTQYFGPGTRLTVL.

The chain combines TRBV7-9 with TRBJ1-2, with D unclear. The V end lost 1 base, the J end lost 2 bases, and 8 bases lay between the germline ends. Germline CDR1 and CDR2: SEHNR and FQNEAQ (reference sequence). There are 14 residues in the CDR3. The CDR3 DNA follows: TGTGCCAGCAGCTTAGGATCAGAGAACTATGGCTACACCTTC. Translation: CASSLGSENYGYTF. The full variable domain, its missing parts supplied by reference TRBV7-9 and TRBJ1-2, is DTGVSQNPRHKITKRGQNVTFRCDPISEHNRLYWYRQTLGQGPEFLTYFQNEAQLEKSRLLSDRFSAERPKGSFSTLEIQRTEQGDSAMYLCASSLGSENYGYTFGSGTRLTVV.

The chain couples TRBV7-6 to TRBJ1-4, with TRBD1 matching over 9 bases. This CDR3 has 15 amino acids. The germline V gene encodes CDR1 SGHVS and CDR2 FNYEAQ. J lost 2 bases, V lost 3 bases, and 1 base had no gene match. The CDR3 coding sequence is TGTGCCAGCAGCTTGACAGGGGGGACTAATGAAAAACTGTTTTTT. Amino acids: CASSLTGGTNEKLFF.

This chain connects TRBV30 to TRBJ1-6, with 7 bases aligning to TRBD1. The CDR3 totals 17 residues. Trimming cost V 6 bases and J 8 bases; bases outside gene matches: 19. CDR1 GTSNPN and CDR2 SVGIG come from the germline V gene (reference sequence). In DNA form, the CDR3 reads TGTGCCTGCCAAACGGGACAGACTTCTATAAGGGATTCACCCCTCCACTTT. It specifies CACQTGQTSIRDSPLHF.

This clone was picked up a small number of times. The chain links TRBV28 to TRBJ1-1; no clear D. V was pared by 6 bases and J by 1 base, with 9 bases between. CDR1 and CDR2 from the germline V gene are MDHEN and SYDVKM. The CDR3 is 13 residues long. DNA for the CDR3: TGTGCCAGCAGAAAGCCGGCGAACACTGAAGCTTTCTTT. It yields the protein CASRKPANTEAFF.

V and J are TRBV28 and TRBJ2-5; 7 nucleotides agree with TRBD2. Losses at the gene ends were 6 bases for V and 4 bases for J; bases not matched to a gene: 14. CDR1 is MDHEN and CDR2 is SYDVKM in the germline V gene. The CDR3 length is 16 residues. CDR3 sequence reads: CASSPISGRGGETQYF. The CDR3 nucleotides are TGTGCCAGCAGCCCTATATCGGGACGCGGGGGAGAGACCCAGTACTTC.

This sequence joins TRBV5-1 and TRBJ1-1, with no clear D. Between the trimmed V and J ends, which lost 1 base and 3 bases, there was a span of 10 bases. The CDR3 is 14 residues long. Germline V gene lookup returns CDR1 SGHRS and CDR2 YFSETQ. The CDR3 is CASSLSGRDTEAFF. CDR3 nucleotide sequence: TGCGCCAGCAGCTTGTCTGGGAGGGACACTGAAGCTTTCTTT. Based on the CDR3 plus reference TRBV5-1 and TRBJ1-1, the full variable domain is KAGVTQTPRYLIKTRGQQVTLSCSPISGHRSVSWYQQTPGQGLQFLFEYFSETQRNKGNFPGRFSGRQFSNSRSEMNVSTLELGDSALYLCASSLSGRDTEAFFGQGTRLTVV.

This clone was picked up a small number of times. J is TRBJ2-3 and V is TRBV5-5; TRBD2 matches at 7 bases. The CDR3 length is 16 residues. The J segment lost 7 bases and the V segment lost 9 bases, leaving 20 bases of the junction unmatched. CDR1 and CDR2 from the germline V gene are SGHKS and YYEKEE (reference sequence). The CDR3 bases are TGTGCCACAAAGCGACAAACTAGCGACGGACGAAATACGCAGTATTTT. This gives the protein CATKRQTSDGRNTQYF.

This chain connects TRBV12-2 to TRBJ2-7. TRBV12-2 counts as a pseudogene. CDR3 length: 15 residues. The CDR3 DNA follows: TGTGCAAGTCGCTTAGTTTACGCCAGACCCTACGAGCAGTACTTC. Its translation: CASRLVYARPYEQYF.